This T cell receptor beta chain was profiled in a study of identical twins. The CDR3 spans 14 residues. Trimming shortened V by 5 bases and J by 5 bases, and 14 bases separated the two germline ends. Germline loops: CDR1 SGHRS, CDR2 YFSETQ. TCRdb analysed the 5' RACE reads with MiXCR anew, one entry per CDR3 protein. This table has 1.5 million to 2 million distinct CDR3 sequences, roughly a third appearing once. The sequenced sample consisted of cord blood. The TCR comes from a newborn girl in good health. The rearrangement uses TRBV5-1 and TRBJ2-1, with TRBD2 as a possible D gene (5 bases). The CDR3 nucleotides are TGCGCCAGCAGGGAGCGGAACCCTGACAATGAGCAGTTCTTC. This encodes CASRERNPDNEQFF.